This T cell receptor (beta chain) stems from a study of Graves' ophthalmopathy and Graves' hyperthyroidism. Study details: Ahead of any treatment, peripheral blood was obtained at the initial diagnosis. Study-level results: Ophthalmopathy versus stable hyperthyroidism: 13-signature model gave just under 90% sensitivity, 65% to 82% specificity.

With a duration under 3 months, ophthalmopathy in the donors showed moderate-to-severe activity, CAS ≥3 and NOSPECS ≥4. A diagnosis was made from clinical symptoms together with serum thyroxine, TRAb, thyroid ultrasound and orbital computed tomography. In regard to this clonotype: Its target is unknown.

Amplification of the TCR beta CDR3 regions used RNA transcripts (as template). First-round RT-PCR with HTBI primers preceded a second-round multiplex PCR. TCRdb re-derived calls from the multiplex PCR reads in MiXCR, one entry per CDR3 protein. The sample records about half a million distinct CDR3 sequences, 13% to 15% being singletons. Germline V CDR1 and CDR2: MGHRA, YSYEKL. V lost 1 base and J lost 2, with 8 bases in between. CDR3 size: 15 residues. Sequenced: blood. The gene calls are TRBV4-1 and TRBJ2-2; D call uncertain. This receptor was identified in a woman younger than 45 with Graves' ophthalmopathy. The chain's CDR3 is CASSQVPSNTGELFF. The CDR3 DNA follows: TGCGCCAGCAGCCAAGTGCCCAGCAACACCGGGGAGCTGTTTTTT.